The 14 T cell receptor beta chains below all came from one sample that was sequenced in a study of blood T cell repertoires in COVID-19. Measured with immunoSEQ multiplex PCR; TCRdb has only the in-frame clones, and not every one. The sample lists roughly 340,000 clones; about 87% were seen once. The sequenced sample consisted of PBMCs or T cells enriched from blood (not recorded which). These receptors were taken from a man aged 35 to 55 in a cohort exposed to, infected with or recovered from COVID-19 (not recorded which).

J is TRBJ1-1 and V is TRBV7-2; D gene unclear. V was cut by 5 bases and J by 1 base, with 8 bases left in between. Germline lookup yields CDR1 SGHTA and CDR2 FQGNSA. The CDR3 is made up of 13 amino acids. The CDR3 reads CASSTMRNTEAFF. CDR3 DNA sequence: TGTGCCAGCAGCACCATGAGGAACACTGAAGCTTTCTTT.

The chain recombines TRBV11-2 with TRBJ2-1; TRBD2 aligns across 11 bases. Looked up from germline, CDR1 is SGHAT and CDR2 is FQNNGV. This CDR3 spans 16 amino acids. V trimming: 0 bases; J trimming: 7 bases; junction bases outside the gene matches: 5. The CDR3 nucleotides are TGTGCCAGCAGCTTAGATACTAGCGGGAGAGGGAATGAGCAGTTCTTC. Its translation is CASSLDTSGRGNEQFF.

This chain links TRBV18 with TRBJ1-2; D is possibly TRBD1 (5 bases). This CDR3 is 15 amino acids long. V was trimmed by 0 bases and J by 4 bases, leaving 12 bases between them. CDR1 KGHSH and CDR2 LQKENI come from the germline V gene. The CDR3 reads CASSPPVSGAYGYTF. CDR3 nucleotides: TGTGCCAGCTCACCACCGGTTTCTGGGGCCTATGGCTACACCTTC.

The chain carries TRBV7-2 and TRBJ2-5, with 8 bases fitting TRBD2. V gave up 1 base and J gave up 2 bases; unmatched junction bases: 12. The CDR3 has 18 residues. In germline, CDR1 is SGHTA, CDR2 FQGNSA. The CDR3 reads CASSLGAGGRRKQETQYF. The CDR3 DNA follows: TGTGCCAGCAGCTTAGGGGCGGGCGGGAGGAGGAAACAAGAGACCCAGTACTTC.

Of note for this clone: Other DNA sequences from this sample encode an identical CDR3 as well. The chain is built from TRBV5-6 and TRBJ2-1; a weak D match, TRBD2 (6 bases). The CDR3 runs to 13 residues. With 4 bases removed from V and 4 bases from J, the gap between germline ends came to 9 bases. Germline V CDR1 and CDR2: SGHDT, YYEEEE. CDR3 in amino acids: CASSRDSYNEQFF. The CDR3 DNA follows: TGTGCCAGCAGCAGGGACTCTTACAATGAGCAGTTCTTC.

The chain couples TRBV1 to TRBJ2-7; TRBD1 is taken as the D call from the table, unchecked against the DNA. TRBV1 is assigned pseudogene status. CDR3 length equals 10 residues. In nucleotides, the CDR3 is TGCACCACCACAGGGGGCGGAAAGTACTTC. As protein: CTTTGGGKYF.

On this clone: Different DNA sequences within this sample yield the same CDR3. The chain joins TRBV2 to TRBJ2-1; D might be TRBD1 (6 bases). CDR3 size: 16 residues. Trimming cost V 2 bases and J 5 bases, with 16 bases left between them. Germline CDR1 and CDR2: SNHLY and FYNNEI. The CDR3 DNA follows: TGTGCCAGCAGTGAAAGGGATTGGGGGACACACAATGAGCAGTTCTTC. Translation: CASSERDWGTHNEQFF.

About this clone itself: The identical CDR3 is also encoded by other nucleotide sequences in the sample. The rearrangement uses TRBV5-1 and TRBJ1-5; D is perhaps TRBD1 (5 bases). Germline-derived CDR1 and CDR2 are SGHRS and YFSETQ. The CDR3 spans 15 residues. The V and J ends lost 0 bases and 1 base respectively, with 8 bases between them. The CDR3 DNA follows: TGCGCCAGCAGCTTGGACGGGGGGAGCAATCAGCCCCAGCATTTT. Translating it yields CASSLDGGSNQPQHF.

The V and J genes are TRBV10-3 and TRBJ1-1; D may be TRBD1 (5 bases). Trimming left V 10 bases short and J 1 base short, with 13 bases between. Looked up from germline, CDR1 is ENHRY and CDR2 is SYGVKD. CDR3 length: 13 amino acids. The DNA for the CDR3 is TGTGCCACCGGAGGGACGCAGAACACTGAAGCTTTCTTT. Its translation is CATGGTQNTEAFF.

The chain recombines TRBV19 with TRBJ1-5, with a tentative D call TRBD1 (6 bases). The CDR3 sequence is 14 residues long. Germline V gene data show CDR1 as LNHDA and CDR2 as SQIVND (reference sequence). The V and J ends lost 9 bases and 0 bases respectively, with 12 bases between them. This CDR3 reads CASTQGYSNQPQHF. The CDR3 DNA follows: TGTGCCAGCACACAGGGCTATAGCAATCAGCCCCAGCATTTT.

The rearrangement uses TRBV19 and TRBJ2-5, with a weak D call TRBD2 (5 bases). Germline loops: CDR1 LNHDA, CDR2 SQIVND (reference sequence). The CDR3 sequence is 15 residues long. Trimming removed 6 bases at V and 5 bases at J, with 19 bases between. The CDR3 here is CASSARPSTHETQYF. CDR3 DNA sequence: TGTGCCAGTAGCGCCAGACCTAGCACCCATGAGACCCAGTACTTC.

This chain connects TRBV6-5 to TRBJ1-2; no clear D gene. Germline V CDR1 and CDR2: MNHEY, SVGAGI. The CDR3 extends over 14 amino acids. V lost 0 bases to trimming and J lost 6 bases, with 11 bases between them. The CDR3 loop reads CASSYSRGFDGYTF. In DNA form, the CDR3 reads TGTGCCAGCAGTTACTCTAGAGGGTTCGATGGCTACACCTTC.

In its sample, this clone was seen once. The chain employs TRBV7-9 and TRBJ1-4; 8 bases are a match to TRBD1. The CDR3 loop spans 16 amino acids. CDR1 SEHNR and CDR2 FQNEAQ come from the germline V gene (reference sequence). The V segment lost 5 bases and the J segment 2 bases; nucleotides outside the gene matches: 7. The CDR3 DNA reads as TGTGCCAGCAGCCTAGGACAGGGTCCCACTAATGAAAAACTGTTTTTT. Translated: CASSLGQGPTNEKLFF.

The chain couples TRBV28 to TRBJ2-3; TRBD2 matches 10 bases. The trim removed 5 bases at V and 4 bases at J, leaving 12 bases unmatched. From germline, CDR1 is MDHEN and CDR2 SYDVKM. The CDR3 has 17 amino acids. The CDR3 spells CASSPKYGLAAADTQYF. The CDR3 nucleotides read TGTGCCAGCAGTCCAAAATATGGACTAGCGGCAGCAGATACGCAGTATTTT.